What follows describes a single T cell receptor (beta chain). The target antigen is unknown. A multiplex PCR was run with 60 Vbeta primers and 13 Jbeta primers. TCRdb keeps only in-frame clones here, not all; method: immunoSEQ multiplex PCR. The table includes about 100,000 clones, 60% to 85% detected once. Germline V gene sequence: CDR1 SGHDT, CDR2 YYEEEE. Trimming left V 6 bases short and J 0 bases short, with 5 bases between. This CDR3 has 12 residues. This sample was included in a study of cytomegalovirus exposure and HLA in healthy donors. General study findings and limits: Among TCR beta chains of equal frequency, HLA-associated ones were more clonally expanded in a later analysis. Altogether, some 170 TCR beta chains were recorded as cytomegalovirus-associated. The dataset shows that most TCR sequences were rare, while some public TCRs occurred in many donors.

The receptor comes from a man aged 50-59 years in good health and CMV-seropositive. The specimen was PBMCs. V gene TRBV5-6 combines with J gene TRBJ2-3; D not resolved. The CDR3 sequence is CASTVSTDTQYF. CDR3 bases: TGTGCCAGCACCGTAAGCACAGATACGCAGTATTTT.